A single sample gave rise to the 5 T cell receptor beta chains below, sequenced in a study of T cells in Graves' hyperthyroidism and ophthalmopathy. Using RNA transcripts as the source, TCR beta CDR3 regions were amplified. First-round RT-PCR with HTBI primers amplified the TCR CDR3 region. TCRdb re-analysed the multiplex PCR reads in MiXCR, keeping a single row per CDR3 protein. The table lists some 400,000 distinct CDR3 sequences, more than 11% of them singletons. The specimen sequenced was blood. Source of these receptors: a woman aged 55-70 years with Graves' hyperthyroidism.

This clonotype was picked up many times. V gene TRBV2 combines with J gene TRBJ1-4; possibly TRBD1 for D (6 bases). V was cut by 3 bases and J by 6 bases, with 11 bases left in between. The V gene's germline CDR1 is SNHLY and CDR2 FYNNEI. This CDR3 contains 14 residues. The CDR3 nucleotides read TGTGCCAGCAGTGACAGGGGTCGGGATGAAAAACTGTTTTTT. It encodes CASSDRGRDEKLFF.

This clonotype occurred many times. The chain recombines TRBV5-1 with TRBJ2-5, with 11 bases aligning to TRBD2. Germline assignment: CDR1 SGHRS and CDR2 YFSETQ. Trimming removed 0 bases from V and 1 base from J; junction bases left unmatched: 2. The CDR3 is 16 residues long. CDR3 nucleotide sequence: TGCGCCAGCAGCTTGGGACTAGCGGGACTCCAAGAGACCCAGTACTTC. Encoded protein: CASSLGLAGLQETQYF.

This clonotype was found once. The V and J genes are TRBV5-1 and TRBJ2-7; 9 nucleotides align to TRBD2. The CDR3 contains 15 residues. V was clipped by 0 bases and J by 5 bases; unmatched bases: 6. CDR1 is SGHRS, CDR2 YFSETQ, per germline. The CDR3 loop is CASSLVSGGSNEQYF. Written as DNA, the CDR3 is TGCGCCAGCAGCTTGGTTAGCGGGGGCTCGAACGAGCAGTACTTC.

This clonotype was picked up a small number of times. V and J are TRBV3-1 and TRBJ2-1; 13 positions agree with TRBD2. V lost 0 bases to trimming and J lost 7 bases; unmatched junction nucleotides: 9. CDR1 is LGHDT and CDR2 is YNNKEL in the germline V gene (reference sequence). CDR3 length: 18 residues. The CDR3 loop reads CASSQELTSGRVGNEQFF. The DNA for the CDR3 is TGTGCCAGCAGCCAAGAGCTCACTAGCGGGAGGGTTGGTAATGAGCAGTTCTTC.

This clonotype was seen at least ten times. The chain has TRBV27 and TRBJ2-7, with 8 bases aligning to TRBD2. CDR1 is MNHEY, CDR2 SMNVEV, per germline (reference sequence). This CDR3 is 16 amino acids long. With 5 bases clipped from V and 0 bases from J, the junction kept 9 bases outside the gene matches. CDR3 nucleotides: TGTGCCAGCAGTCCAACGGGGGGGGGTTACTCCTACGAGCAGTACTTC. Its translation: CASSPTGGGYSYEQYF.